A few counts support the clone carrying this T cell receptor beta chain. The antigen is unknown. This CDR3 is 18 amino acids long. The source of the sample is a study of response to subunit inactivated influenza vaccine. The study's findings and limits: It was suggested by the authors that few new T cells are recruited by each seasonal influenza vaccination.

TCRdb passed the RT-PCR reads through MiXCR, listing each CDR3 protein once. The repertoire includes 450,000 to 600,000 distinct CDR3 sequences, approximately 15% of them detected once, and approximately 3% sits in the top ten. The source was CD4+ T cells sorted from PBMCs, collected 23 to 25 months after vaccination. J is TRBJ2-7 and V is TRBV21-1; the D segment call TRBD1 is taken from the table without a DNA check. TRBV21-1 is deemed a pseudogene. This sequence originates from a man in his fifties or sixties who received an inactivated influenza vaccine. The CDR3 DNA reads as TGTGCCAGCAGCAAAGTCACTGATTTTGTGGACAGGGCCTACGAGCAGTACTTC. It specifies CASSKVTDFVDRAYEQYF.